The clone carrying this TCR beta chain has only one observation. Its antigen remains unidentified. Produced via immunoSEQ multiplex PCR; TCRdb's table is partial and in-frame only. Found here are some 350,000 clones, about 90% of them singletons; the top ten hold about 3.8%. The CDR3 spans 13 residues. Trimming removed 0 bases at V and 4 bases at J, with 6 bases between. CDR1 and CDR2 from the germline V gene are LGHNA and YSLEER. The data stem from a study of Ad26.COV2.S vaccination and SARS-CoV-2 variants. Study observations and caveats: Vaccinees reportedly had broad spike-specific CD8+ and CD4+ T cell responses. Similar non-spike TCR breadth was observed in recipients of vaccine and of placebo. The TCR-based breadth and depth measures might underestimate overall T cell responses. Participants in the vaccine arm had higher spike-specific TCR breadth; placebo recipients had lower.

This chain joins TRBV4-3 and TRBJ1-2, with D tentatively TRBD1 (5 bases). This receptor was taken from a human donor who had recovered from COVID-19. The sample consisted of peripheral blood, taken after recovery from COVID-19. This CDR3 is CASSQDGTYGYTF. The CDR3 DNA reads TGCGCCAGCAGCCAAGATGGGACCTATGGCTACACCTTC.